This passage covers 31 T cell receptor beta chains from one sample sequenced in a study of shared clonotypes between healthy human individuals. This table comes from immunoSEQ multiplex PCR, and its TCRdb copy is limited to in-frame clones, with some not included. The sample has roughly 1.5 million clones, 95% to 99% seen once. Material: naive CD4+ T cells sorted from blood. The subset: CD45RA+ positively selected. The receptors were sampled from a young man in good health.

The DNA of the CDR3 is TGTGCCAGCAGTCCTCGGACAGGGGGCAATCCGCGGTACGAGCAGTACTTC. Residues: CASSPRTGGNPRYEQYF. The rearrangement uses TRBV27 and TRBJ2-7; the match to TRBD1 covers 11 bases. V shed 5 bases and J 4 bases; nucleotides not matched to a gene: 13. Germline V gives CDR1 MNHEY, CDR2 SMNVEV (reference sequence). The CDR3 totals 17 residues.

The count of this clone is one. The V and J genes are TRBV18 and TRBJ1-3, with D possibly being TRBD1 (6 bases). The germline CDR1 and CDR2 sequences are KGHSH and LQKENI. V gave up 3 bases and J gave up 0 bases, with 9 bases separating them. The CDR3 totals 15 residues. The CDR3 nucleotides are TGTGCCAGCTCACCGGACAGAGTCTCTGGAAACACCATATATTTT. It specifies CASSPDRVSGNTIYF. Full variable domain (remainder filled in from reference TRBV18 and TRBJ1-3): NAGVMQNPRHLVRRRGQEARLRCSPMKGHSHVYWYRQLPEEGLKFMVYLQKENIIDESGMPKERFSAEFPKEGPSILRIQQVVRGDSAAYFCASSPDRVSGNTIYFGEGSWLTVV.

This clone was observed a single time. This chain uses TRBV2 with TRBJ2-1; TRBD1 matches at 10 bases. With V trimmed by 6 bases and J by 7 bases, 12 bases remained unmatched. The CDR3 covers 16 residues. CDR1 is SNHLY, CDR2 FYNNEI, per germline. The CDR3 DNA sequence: TGTGCCAGCAGCGGGGTTTGGGACAGGGGAATTAATGAGCAGTTCTTC. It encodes CASSGVWDRGINEQFF.

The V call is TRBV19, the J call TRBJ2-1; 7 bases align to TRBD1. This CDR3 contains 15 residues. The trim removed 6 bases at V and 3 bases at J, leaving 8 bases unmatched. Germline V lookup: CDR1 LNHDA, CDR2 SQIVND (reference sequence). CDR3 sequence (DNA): TGTGCCAGTAGGGCGACAGGGTTCTTCTACAATGAGCAGTTCTTC. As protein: CASRATGFFYNEQFF.

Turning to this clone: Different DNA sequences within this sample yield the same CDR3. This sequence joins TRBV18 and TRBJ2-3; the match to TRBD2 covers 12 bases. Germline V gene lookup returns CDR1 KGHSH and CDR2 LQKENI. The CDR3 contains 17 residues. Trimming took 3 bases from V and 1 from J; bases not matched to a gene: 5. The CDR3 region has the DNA TGTGCCAGCTCACCTCTCGGACTAGCGGGACGCACAGATACGCAGTATTTT. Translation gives CASSPLGLAGRTDTQYF.

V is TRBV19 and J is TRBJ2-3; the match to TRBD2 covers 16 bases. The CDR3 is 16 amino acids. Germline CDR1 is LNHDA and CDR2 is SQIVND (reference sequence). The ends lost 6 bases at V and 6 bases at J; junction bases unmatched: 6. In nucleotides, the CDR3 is TGTGCCAGTAGACCGGGACTAGCGGGAGGGCAGGATACGCAGTATTTT. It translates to CASRPGLAGGQDTQYF.

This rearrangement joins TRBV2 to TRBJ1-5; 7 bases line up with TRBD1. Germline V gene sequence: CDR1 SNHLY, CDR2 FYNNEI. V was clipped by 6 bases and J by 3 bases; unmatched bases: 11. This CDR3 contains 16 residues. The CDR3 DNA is TGTGCCAGCAGCGGCTACCGACAGGGTTTCAATCAGCCCCAGCATTTT. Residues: CASSGYRQGFNQPQHF.

CDR3 nucleotides: TGTGCCAGCTCACCACCGGGGGGCGTAAGTGAAAAACTGTTTTTT. It yields the protein CASSPPGGVSEKLFF. This chain uses TRBV18 with TRBJ1-4; perhaps TRBD1 as D (6 bases). The CDR3 is 15 residues long. Trimming took off 0 bases at V and 7 bases at J, with 12 bases between the two ends. Germline assignment: CDR1 KGHSH and CDR2 LQKENI.

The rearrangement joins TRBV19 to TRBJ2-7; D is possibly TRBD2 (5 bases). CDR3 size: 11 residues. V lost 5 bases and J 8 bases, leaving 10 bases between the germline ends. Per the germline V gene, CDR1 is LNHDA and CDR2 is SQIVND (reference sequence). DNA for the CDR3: TGTGCCAGTAGTGCGGGCGGTCAGCAGTACTTC. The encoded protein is CASSAGGQQYF.

The CDR3 nucleotides are TGTGCCTGGAAACAAAGGAGGAACTGGAACACCGGGGAGCTGTTTTTT. It encodes CAWKQRRNWNTGELFF. The chain combines TRBV30 with TRBJ2-2, with D maybe TRBD2 (5 bases). Germline lookup yields CDR1 GTSNPN and CDR2 SVGIG (reference sequence). Trimming took off 4 bases at V and 1 base at J, with 16 bases between the two ends. This CDR3 is 16 amino acids long.

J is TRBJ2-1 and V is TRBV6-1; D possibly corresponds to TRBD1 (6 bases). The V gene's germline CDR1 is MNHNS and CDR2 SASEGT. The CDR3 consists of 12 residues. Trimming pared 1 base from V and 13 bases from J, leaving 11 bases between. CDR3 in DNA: TGTGCCAGCAGTGAAGTTGGGGGCAATCAGTTCTTC. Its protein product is CASSEVGGNQFF.

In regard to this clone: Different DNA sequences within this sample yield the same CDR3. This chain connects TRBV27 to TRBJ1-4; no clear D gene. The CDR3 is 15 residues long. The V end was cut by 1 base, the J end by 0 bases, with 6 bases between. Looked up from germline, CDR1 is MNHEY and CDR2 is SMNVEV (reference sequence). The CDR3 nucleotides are TGTGCCAGCAGTTTATTAGGTTCAACTAATGAAAAACTGTTTTTT. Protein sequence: CASSLLGSTNEKLFF. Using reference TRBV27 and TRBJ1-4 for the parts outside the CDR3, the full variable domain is EAQVTQNPRYLITVTGKKLTVTCSQNMNHEYMSWYRQDPGLGLRQIYYSMNVEVTDKGDVPEGYKVSRKEKRNFPLILESPSPNQTSLYFCASSLLGSTNEKLFFGSGTQLSVL.

CDR3 in amino acids: CASSLEPGGSYGYTF. The DNA for the CDR3 is TGCGCCAGCAGCTTGGAGCCAGGGGGTAGCTATGGCTACACCTTC. V gene TRBV5-1 combines with J gene TRBJ1-2, with 7 bases identical to TRBD1. With V trimmed by 0 bases and J by 4 bases, 6 bases remained unmatched. Germline V gene sequence: CDR1 SGHRS, CDR2 YFSETQ. The CDR3 length is 15 residues. Together with reference TRBV5-1 and TRBJ1-2, the CDR3 gives the full variable domain: KAGVTQTPRYLIKTRGQQVTLSCSPISGHRSVSWYQQTPGQGLQFLFEYFSETQRNKGNFPGRFSGRQFSNSRSEMNVSTLELGDSALYLCASSLEPGGSYGYTFGSGTRLTVV.

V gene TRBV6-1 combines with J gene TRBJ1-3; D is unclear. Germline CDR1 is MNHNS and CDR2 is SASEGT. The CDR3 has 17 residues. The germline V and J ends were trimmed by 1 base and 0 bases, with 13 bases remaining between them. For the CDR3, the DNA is TGTGCCAGCAGTGAAGATGCGCTCCAGAGCTCTGGAAACACCATATATTTT. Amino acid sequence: CASSEDALQSSGNTIYF.

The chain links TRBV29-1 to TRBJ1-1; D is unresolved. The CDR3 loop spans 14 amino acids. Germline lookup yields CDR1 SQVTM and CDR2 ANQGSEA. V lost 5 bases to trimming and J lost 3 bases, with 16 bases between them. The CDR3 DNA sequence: TGCAGCGTTACCTTGGGCGGGTGGGACACTGAAGCTTTCTTT. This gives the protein CSVTLGGWDTEAFF.

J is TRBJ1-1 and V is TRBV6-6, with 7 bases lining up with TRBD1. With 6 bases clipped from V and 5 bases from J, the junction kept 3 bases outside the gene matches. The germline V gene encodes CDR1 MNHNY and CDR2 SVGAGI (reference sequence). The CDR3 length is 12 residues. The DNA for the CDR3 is TGTGCCAGCAGGGAACAGGGGACTGAAGCTTTCTTT. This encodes CASREQGTEAFF.

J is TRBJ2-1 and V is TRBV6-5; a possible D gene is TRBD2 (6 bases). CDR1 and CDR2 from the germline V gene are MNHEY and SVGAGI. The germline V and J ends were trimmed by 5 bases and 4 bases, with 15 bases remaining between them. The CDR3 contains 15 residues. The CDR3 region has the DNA TGTGCCAGCAGTCACCGGGACTTGGAATACAATGAGCAGTTCTTC. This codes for CASSHRDLEYNEQFF.

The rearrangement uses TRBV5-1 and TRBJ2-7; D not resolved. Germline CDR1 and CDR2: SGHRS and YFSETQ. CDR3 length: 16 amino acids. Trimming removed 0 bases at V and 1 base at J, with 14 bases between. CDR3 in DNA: TGCGCCAGCAGCTTGGCACAGTCTAAAGGGTCCTACGAGCAGTACTTC. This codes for CASSLAQSKGSYEQYF.

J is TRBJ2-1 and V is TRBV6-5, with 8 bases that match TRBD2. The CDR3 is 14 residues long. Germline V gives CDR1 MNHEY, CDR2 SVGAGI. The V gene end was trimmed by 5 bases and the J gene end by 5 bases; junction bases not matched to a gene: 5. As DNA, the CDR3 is TGTGCCAGCAGTCTTCCGGGACTAGACAATGAGCAGTTCTTC. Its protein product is CASSLPGLDNEQFF.

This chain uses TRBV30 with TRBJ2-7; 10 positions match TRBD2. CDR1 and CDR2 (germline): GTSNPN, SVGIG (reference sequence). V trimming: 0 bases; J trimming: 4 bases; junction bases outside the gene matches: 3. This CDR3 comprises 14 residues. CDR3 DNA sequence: TGTGCCTGGAGTGTAGCTAGCGGGAGATACGAGCAGTACTTC. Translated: CAWSVASGRYEQYF.

DNA of the CDR3: TGTGCCAGCAGTTTATCGGAGCCGGGACTGACTTTCGCAGATACGCAGTATTTT. This gives the protein CASSLSEPGLTFADTQYF. V gene TRBV27 combines with J gene TRBJ2-3, with D possibly TRBD2 on 6 matching bases. Trimming cost V 0 bases and J 4 bases, with 20 bases left between them. This CDR3 is 18 amino acids long. CDR1 and CDR2 from the germline V gene are MNHEY and SMNVEV (reference sequence).

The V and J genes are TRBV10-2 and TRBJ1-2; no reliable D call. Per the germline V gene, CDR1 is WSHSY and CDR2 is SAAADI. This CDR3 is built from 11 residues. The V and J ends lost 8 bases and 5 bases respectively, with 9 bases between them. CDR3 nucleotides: TGCGCCAGCTTCGAGGTGTATGGCTACACCTTC. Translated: CASFEVYGYTF.

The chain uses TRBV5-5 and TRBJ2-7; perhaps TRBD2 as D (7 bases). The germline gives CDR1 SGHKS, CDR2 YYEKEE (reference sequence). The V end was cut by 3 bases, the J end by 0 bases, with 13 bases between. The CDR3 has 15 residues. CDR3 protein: CASSSAGTISYEQYF. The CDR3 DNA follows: TGTGCCAGCAGCTCAGCGGGGACAATCTCCTACGAGCAGTACTTC.

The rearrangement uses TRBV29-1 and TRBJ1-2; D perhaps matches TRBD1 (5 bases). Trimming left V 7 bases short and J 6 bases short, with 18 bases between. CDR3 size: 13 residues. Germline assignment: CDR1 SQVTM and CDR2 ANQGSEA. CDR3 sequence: CSENPTWGDGYTF. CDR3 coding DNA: TGCAGCGAGAACCCCACATGGGGGGATGGCTACACCTTC.

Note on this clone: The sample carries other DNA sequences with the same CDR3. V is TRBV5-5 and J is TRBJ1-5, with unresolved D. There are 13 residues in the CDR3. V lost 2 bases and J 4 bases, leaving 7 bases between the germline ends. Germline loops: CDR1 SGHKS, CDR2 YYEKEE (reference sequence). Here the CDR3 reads CASSFGSNQPQHF. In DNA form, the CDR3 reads TGTGCCAGCAGCTTCGGTAGTAATCAGCCCCAGCATTTT.

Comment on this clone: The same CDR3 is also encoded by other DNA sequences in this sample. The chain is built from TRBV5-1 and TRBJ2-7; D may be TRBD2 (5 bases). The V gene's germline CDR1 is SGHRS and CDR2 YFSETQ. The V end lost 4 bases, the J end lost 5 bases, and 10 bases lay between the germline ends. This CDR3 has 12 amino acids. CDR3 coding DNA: TGCGCCAGCAGCCCCCCCGGGGACGAGCAGTACTTC. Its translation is CASSPPGDEQYF.

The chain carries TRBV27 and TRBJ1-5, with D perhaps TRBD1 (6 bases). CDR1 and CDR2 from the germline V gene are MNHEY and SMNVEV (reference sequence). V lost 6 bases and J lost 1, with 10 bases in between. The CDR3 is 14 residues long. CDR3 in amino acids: CASSQGTSNQPQHF. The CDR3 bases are TGTGCCAGCAGCCAGGGGACAAGCAATCAGCCCCAGCATTTT.

The CDR3 loop reads CASSIGGTSGTYEQYF. The CDR3 nucleotides read TGTGCCAGCAGTATAGGGGGGACTAGCGGGACCTACGAGCAGTACTTC. The chain employs TRBV6-6 and TRBJ2-7; 13 nucleotides agree with TRBD2. The CDR3 is made up of 16 amino acids. The germline V gene has CDR1 MNHNY and CDR2 SVGAGI (reference sequence). With V trimmed by 5 bases and J by 2 bases, 6 bases remained unmatched.

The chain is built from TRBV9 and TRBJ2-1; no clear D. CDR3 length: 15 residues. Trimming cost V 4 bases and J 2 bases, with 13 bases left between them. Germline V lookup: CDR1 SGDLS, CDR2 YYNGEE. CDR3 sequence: CASSPSTQTYNEQFF. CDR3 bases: TGTGCCAGCAGCCCCTCGACCCAGACCTACAATGAGCAGTTCTTC.

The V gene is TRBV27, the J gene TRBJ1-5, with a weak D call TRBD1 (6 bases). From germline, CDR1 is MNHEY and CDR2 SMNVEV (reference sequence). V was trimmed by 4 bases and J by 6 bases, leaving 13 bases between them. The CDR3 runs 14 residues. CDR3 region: CASSSAGEFQPQHF. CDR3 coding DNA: TGTGCCAGCAGTTCGGCAGGGGAGTTTCAGCCCCAGCATTTT.

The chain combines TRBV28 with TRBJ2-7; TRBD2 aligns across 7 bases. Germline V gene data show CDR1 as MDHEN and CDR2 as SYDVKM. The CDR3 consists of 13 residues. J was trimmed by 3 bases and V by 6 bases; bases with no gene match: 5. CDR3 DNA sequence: TGTGCCAGCAGACCCGGACTAGTCTACGAGCAGTACTTC. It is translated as CASRPGLVYEQYF. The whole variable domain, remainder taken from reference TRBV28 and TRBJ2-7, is DVKVTQSSRYLVKRTGEKVFLECVQDMDHENMFWYRQDPGLGLRLIYFSYDVKMKEKGDIPEGYSVSREKKERFSLILESASTNQTSMYLCASRPGLVYEQYFGPGTRLTVT.